Sequencing of this TCR beta chain was carried out in a study of identical twins. Overall study results and limits: Weaker excess twin sharing was observed in beta out-of-frame sequences.

TCRdb processed the 5' RACE reads anew with MiXCR; each CDR3 protein has one entry. The profile shows over 500,000 distinct CDR3 sequences, under 25% of them singletons. Concerning this clonotype itself: Its antigen is unidentified.

This CDR3 has 13 residues. The germline V and J ends were trimmed by 5 bases and 8 bases, with 15 bases remaining between them. The sample was also reused in another study, on T cells expressing NK-cell markers. That paper notes: It was from sorted CD3+CD56+NKG2C+, CD3+CD56+NKG2C- and CD3+CD56-NKG2C+ T cells that TCR beta repertoires came. Whether the expanded NKG2C+ T cell clones recognized HCMV remained unclear.

Material for sequencing was CD4+ T cells sorted from blood. V gene TRBV12-3 or TRBV12-4 combines with J gene TRBJ1-1; a weak D match, TRBD1 (6 bases). This clonotype originated in a woman in her late teens or twenties in good health. As DNA, the CDR3 is TGTGCCAGCAGTCTGAACCCCGGGACAGAAGCTTTCTTT. This translates into CASSLNPGTEAFF.